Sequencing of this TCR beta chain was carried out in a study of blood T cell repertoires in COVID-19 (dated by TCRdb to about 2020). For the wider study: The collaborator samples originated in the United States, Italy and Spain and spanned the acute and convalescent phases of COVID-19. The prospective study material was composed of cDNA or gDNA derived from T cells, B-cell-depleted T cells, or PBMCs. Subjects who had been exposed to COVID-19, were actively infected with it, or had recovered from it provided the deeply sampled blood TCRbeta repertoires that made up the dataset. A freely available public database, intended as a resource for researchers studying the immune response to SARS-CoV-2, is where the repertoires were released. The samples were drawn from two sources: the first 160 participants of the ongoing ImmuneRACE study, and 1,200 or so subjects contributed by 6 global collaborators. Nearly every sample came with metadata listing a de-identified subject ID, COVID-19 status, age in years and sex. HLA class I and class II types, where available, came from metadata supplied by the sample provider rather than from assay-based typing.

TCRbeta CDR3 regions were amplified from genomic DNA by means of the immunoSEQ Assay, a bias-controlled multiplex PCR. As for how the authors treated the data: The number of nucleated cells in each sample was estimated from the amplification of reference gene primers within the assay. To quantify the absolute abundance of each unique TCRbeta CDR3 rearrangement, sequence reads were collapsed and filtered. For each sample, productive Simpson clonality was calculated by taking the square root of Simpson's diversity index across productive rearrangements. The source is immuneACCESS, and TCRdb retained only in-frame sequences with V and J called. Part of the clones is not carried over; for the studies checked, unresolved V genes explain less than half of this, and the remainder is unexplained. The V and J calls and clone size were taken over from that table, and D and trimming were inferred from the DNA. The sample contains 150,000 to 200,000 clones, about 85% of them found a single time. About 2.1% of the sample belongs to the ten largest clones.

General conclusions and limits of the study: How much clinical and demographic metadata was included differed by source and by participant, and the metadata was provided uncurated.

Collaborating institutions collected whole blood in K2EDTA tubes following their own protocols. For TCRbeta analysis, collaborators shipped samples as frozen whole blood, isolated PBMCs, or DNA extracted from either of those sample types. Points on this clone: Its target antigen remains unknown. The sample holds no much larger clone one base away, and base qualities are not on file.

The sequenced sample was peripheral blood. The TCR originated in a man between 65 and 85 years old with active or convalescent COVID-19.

The DNA is TGTGCCAGCAGCCCCCTGACAGGCCTAGCTCAAGAGACCCAGTACTTC. This yields the protein CASSPLTGLAQETQYF. Recombination connected TRBV7-2 to TRBJ2-5, and possibly TRBD1, on 6 matching bases. Its CDR3 holds 16 amino acids, cysteine through phenylalanine. This entry keeps only the CDR3 DNA: 48 bases, framed from base 1. The germline V gene encodes CDR1 SGHTA and CDR2 FQGNSA. V sheds 5 bases and J sheds 2 bases, leaving 18 bases between their ends.